This is a list of T cell receptor beta chains from one sample in a study of T cell repertoires in cytomegalovirus infection. Their recognized antigens are unknown. TCRdb itself ran the reads through MiXCR, one entry per CDR3 protein. The sample yields about half a million distinct CDR3 sequences, about 33% seen once. The specimen was cultured PBMCs, collected from culture after CMV antigen stimulation. The source of these receptors is a human donor in good health (CMV status not recorded). Some clones in this sample may be carry-over from other donors' samples. CDR3s include the opening cysteine and the closing phenylalanine or tryptophan. The D gene is left open where the match is weak. Clone size is not always given. Where it is, it says once, few, many or a class for expanded clones.

clone_size,v_call,j_call,d_call,cdr3_nt,cdr3_aa
NA,TRBV20-1,TRBJ2-3,NA,TGCAGTGCTAGAGACATGGCGGGGTTTGGGTCCACAGATACGCAGTATTTT,CSARDMAGFGSTDTQYF
many,TRBV11-2,TRBJ2-1,NA,TGTGCCAGCAGCTTAGATCGGGCAAAGGTACTCAGCTTC,CASSLDRAKVLSF
NA,TRBV6-1,TRBJ2-7,TRBD2,TGTGCCAGCAGTTACGGAGGGACTAGCGGGAACTACGAGCAGTACTTC,CASSYGGTSGNYEQYF
NA,TRBV4-3,TRBJ2-3,TRBD1,TGCGCCAGCAGCCAAGACGCGAGGACAGGGGGGGGGACAGATACGCAGTATTTT,CASSQDARTGGGTDTQYF
many,TRBV7-2,TRBJ2-5,TRBD2,TGTGCCAGCAGCAGTAGCGGGAGACGGCAAGAGACCCAGTACTTC,CASSSSGRRQETQYF
once,TRBV6-5,TRBJ1-6,TRBD1,TGTGCCAGCAGTTACTCCGGACAGGGGGCGAGGATTGATTCACCCCTCCACTTT,CASSYSGQGARIDSPLHF
many,TRBV7-2,TRBJ2-7,TRBD1,TGTGCCAGCAGCCGCAGAACAGGGGGCCTCTACGAGCAGTACTTC,CASSRRTGGLYEQYF
once,TRBV6-2/TRBV6-3,TRBJ2-1,NA,TGTGCCAGCAGTTACGCTTGGGGGCTAGCGGAAAATGAGCAGTTCTTC,CASSYAWGLAENEQFF
few,TRBV7-6,TRBJ1-5,TRBD1,TGTGCCAGCAGCTTAGGTACCGGGACAGTGATCTATTTT,CASSLGTGTVIYF
NA,TRBV20-1,TRBJ2-1,TRBD2,TGCAGTGCCCCGGACGGGCGGGGGAACTACAATGAGCAGTTCTTC,CSAPDGRGNYNEQFF
NA,TRBV27,TRBJ2-3,TRBD1,TGTGCCAGCAGTTCAATACAGGGGTCAGATACGCAGTATTTT,CASSSIQGSDTQYF
few,TRBV7-2,TRBJ2-1,TRBD1,TGTGCCAGCAGCGGTGGGACAGGGACCTACAATGAGCAGTTCTTC,CASSGGTGTYNEQFF
NA,TRBV29-1,TRBJ2-7,NA,TGCAGCGCTGCCTTTAACTACGAGCAGTACTTC,CSAAFNYEQYF
NA,TRBV12-3/TRBV12-4,TRBJ2-1,TRBD2,TGTGCCAGCAGTTTCGGGCTAGCGGGAGGTTGGGAGCAGTTCTTC,CASSFGLAGGWEQFF
NA,TRBV20-1,TRBJ2-6,NA,TGCAGTGCCTCCCGGGGGCTCGGGGCCAACGTCCTGACTTTC,CSASRGLGANVLTF
NA,TRBV11-2,TRBJ2-2,NA,TGTGCCAGCAGCTTTGGGCTCCGATCATGGACCGGGGAGCTGTTTTTT,CASSFGLRSWTGELFF
NA,TRBV28,TRBJ2-7,TRBD2,TGTGCCAGCAGTTTGCCCTCTGTGGGGAGGGAGGAGCAGTACTTC,CASSLPSVGREEQYF
NA,TRBV6-5,TRBJ1-6,TRBD1,TGTGCCAGCGGAGAGGGGGCATATTCACCCCTCCACTTT,CASGEGAYSPLHF
NA,TRBV7-2,TRBJ2-1,TRBD2,TGTGCCAGCAGCTTATACCCCGGGGGAGCGGGAGGGGCTAATGAGCAGTTCTTC,CASSLYPGGAGGANEQFF
NA,TRBV6-2/TRBV6-3,TRBJ2-1,NA,TGTGCCAGCAGGACCCTGGACAGTGGGAATGAGCAGTTCTTC,CASRTLDSGNEQFF
few,TRBV5-5,TRBJ2-7,NA,TGTGCCAGCTGGGGAGGTAGCTCCTACGAGCAGTACTTC,CASWGGSSYEQYF
NA,TRBV6-6,TRBJ2-7,TRBD2,TGTGCCAGCAGTTACTCGGGGGAGCGGGAGACGGGCGAGCAGTACTTC,CASSYSGERETGEQYF
NA,TRBV7-2,TRBJ1-2,NA,TGTGCCAGCAGCTTATTGGACACCCAAGGGATCACCTTC,CASSLLDTQGITF
few,TRBV19,TRBJ1-2,NA,TGTGCCAGTAGTATAGGCCCGGGATTGGACTATGGCTACACCTTC,CASSIGPGLDYGYTF
NA,TRBV6-5,TRBJ2-4,NA,TGTGCCAGCAGTGCGACCCAAGCTGGGATTTCGGGCACAAACATTCAGTACTTC,CASSATQAGISGTNIQYF